The sequence of this T cell receptor (beta chain) was determined in a study of CD8+CD57+ T cells in acquired aplastic anemia. Study overall: Where healthy donors were concerned, CD4+ cells averaged roughly 11 million reads.

The CDR3 is 12 amino acids. CDR1 SGHTA and CDR2 FQGNSA come from the germline V gene. Findings of the study overall: Sharing between patients and controls was observed for roughly 30 CD8+ CDR3 sequences. The study found no significant CD8+ Simpson's diversity difference between patients and controls.

As regards this clonotype: Its specificity is not known. At one end, the junction sequence differs from germline, possibly due to a read error.

CDR3 and TCR beta VDJ profiling relied on genomic DNA as the template. TCRdb reanalysed the reads using MiXCR and keeps one entry per CDR3 protein. The profile shows some 410,000 distinct CDR3 sequences, 60% to 80% of them singletons. The TCR sequence derives from a human donor in good health, serving as a control. The chain recombines TRBV7-2 with TRBJ2-7; maybe TRBD2 (5 bases). The sample was sorted CD4+, CD8+, or CD8+CD57+ T cells (not recorded which) from PBMCs. CDR3 sequence: CASSSLYGEQHF. For the CDR3, the DNA is TGTGCCAGCAGCTCCCTTTACGGGGAGCAGCACTTC.